There are a few counts of the clone carrying this TCR beta chain. The germline V and J ends were trimmed by 6 bases and 1 base, with 18 bases remaining between them. The CDR3 totals 16 residues. Germline V gene sequence: CDR1 MDHEN, CDR2 SYDVKM. The data are from a study of somatic mutations in cytotoxic T cells in rheumatoid arthritis. For the study at large: Each patient's diagnosis was followed right away by a blood draw (approximately 30 ml EDTA), before any treatment.

Using immunoSEQ multiplex PCR, the repertoire was profiled, and TCRdb retains in-frame clones only, with some absent. This sample has tens of thousands of clones, with more than 65% found just once. The source material was CD8+ T cells sorted from blood. The V gene is TRBV28, the J gene TRBJ1-1; D gene ambiguous. The TCR originated in an adult with rheumatoid arthritis. The CDR3 is CASRPQRVGRNTEAFF. The CDR3 bases are TGTGCCAGCAGGCCCCAAAGGGTAGGAAGGAACACTGAAGCTTTCTTT. The full variable domain, rest sourced from reference TRBV28 and TRBJ1-1, is DVKVTQSSRYLVKRTGEKVFLECVQDMDHENMFWYRQDPGLGLRLIYFSYDVKMKEKGDIPEGYSVSREKKERFSLILESASTNQTSMYLCASRPQRVGRNTEAFFGQGTRLTVV.